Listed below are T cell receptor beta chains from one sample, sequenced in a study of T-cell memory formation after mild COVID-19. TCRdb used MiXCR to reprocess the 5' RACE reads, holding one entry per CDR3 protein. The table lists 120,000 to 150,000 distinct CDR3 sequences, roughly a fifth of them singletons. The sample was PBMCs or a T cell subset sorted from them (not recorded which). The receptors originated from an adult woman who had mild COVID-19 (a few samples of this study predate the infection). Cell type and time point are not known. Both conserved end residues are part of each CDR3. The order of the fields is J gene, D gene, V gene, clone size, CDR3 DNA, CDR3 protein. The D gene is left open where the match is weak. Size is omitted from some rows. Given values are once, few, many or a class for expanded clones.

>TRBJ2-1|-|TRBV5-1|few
TGCGCCAGCAGCCCGCTCGTAACAGGTACCAATGAGCAGTTCTTC
CASSPLVTGTNEQFF
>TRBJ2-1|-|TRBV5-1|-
TGCGCCAGCAGCTTACCGTATCATGAGCAGTTCTTC
CASSLPYHEQFF
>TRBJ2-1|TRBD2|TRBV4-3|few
TGCGCCAGCAGCCAAGATCCTAGCGGGAGCGGTGAGCAGTTCTTC
CASSQDPSGSGEQFF
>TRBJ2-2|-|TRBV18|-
TGTGCCAGCTCACCCAAGAACACCGGGGAGCTGTTTTTT
CASSPKNTGELFF
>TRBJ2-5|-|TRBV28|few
TGTGCCAGCAGCTCTGCCCGGTTGAAGACCCAGTACTTC
CASSSARLKTQYF
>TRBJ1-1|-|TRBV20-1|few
TGCAGTGCTAGAGATACGCGGGGCGCCGACACTGAAGCTTTCTTT
CSARDTRGADTEAFF
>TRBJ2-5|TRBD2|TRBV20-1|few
TGCAGTGCTTATGGACTAGCGGGAGGGTTTGAGACCCAGTACTTC
CSAYGLAGGFETQYF
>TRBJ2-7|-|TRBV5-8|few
TGTGCCAGCAGCTTTTCGACCCTGAGCTCCTACGAGCAGTACTTC
CASSFSTLSSYEQYF
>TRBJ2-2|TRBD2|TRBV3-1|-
TGTGCCAGCAGCCCCCCCCGGGGGGGAATGGCCGGGGAGCTGTTTTTT
CASSPPRGGMAGELFF
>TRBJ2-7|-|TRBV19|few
TGTGCCAGTAGCGACAGGACCCCCTCCTACGAGCAGTACTTC
CASSDRTPSYEQYF
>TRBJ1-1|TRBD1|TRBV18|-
TGTGCCAGCTCAAAGGGGGCGATGAACACTGAAGCTTTCTTT
CASSKGAMNTEAFF
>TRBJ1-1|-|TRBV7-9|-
TGTGCCAGCAGCTTAGTGCGGGGCACCATGAACACTGAAGCTTTCTTT
CASSLVRGTMNTEAFF
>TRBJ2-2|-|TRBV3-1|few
TGTGCCAGCAGCCAAGGACTCGGTAACACCGGGGAGCTGTTTTTT
CASSQGLGNTGELFF
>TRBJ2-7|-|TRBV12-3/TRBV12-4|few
TGTGCCAGCAGGCTGAGAGGGAATTCGTACGAGCAGTACTTC
CASRLRGNSYEQYF
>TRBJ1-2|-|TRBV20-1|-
TGCAGTGCCCTGGACCCTCCTAGCGGCTACACCTTC
CSALDPPSGYTF
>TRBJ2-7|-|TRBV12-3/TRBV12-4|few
TGTGCCAGCAGTTTAGTTGGGGGGAACGAGCAGTACTTC
CASSLVGGNEQYF
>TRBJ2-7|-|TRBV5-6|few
TGTGCCAGCAGTAAGGTCAACGGCTACGAGCAGTACTTC
CASSKVNGYEQYF
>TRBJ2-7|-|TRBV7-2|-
TGTGCCAGCAGCTCAGGACCTATGGTCTACGAGCAGTACTTC
CASSSGPMVYEQYF
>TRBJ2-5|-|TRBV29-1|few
TGCAGCGTTAGGACTAATCAAGAGACCCAGTACTTC
CSVRTNQETQYF
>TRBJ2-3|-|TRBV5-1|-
TGCGCCAGCAGTTCTGGGACCAACACAGATACGCAGTATTTT
CASSSGTNTDTQYF
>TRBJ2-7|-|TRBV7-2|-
TGTGCCAGCGCCAGAGGGGACGGTGCTCGCCAGTACTTC
CASARGDGARQYF
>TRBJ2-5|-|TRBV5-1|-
TGCGCCAGCAGCTTAAACGGTCGGGGCGAGGAGACCCAGTACTTC
CASSLNGRGEETQYF
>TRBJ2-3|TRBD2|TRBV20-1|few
TGCAGTGCTAGTTCCAGCGGGGGTTACACAGATACGCAGTATTTT
CSASSSGGYTDTQYF
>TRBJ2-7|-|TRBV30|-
TGTGCCTGGAGTGTATTTGGGTGGGAGCAGTACTTC
CAWSVFGWEQYF
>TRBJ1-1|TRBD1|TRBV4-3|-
TGCGCCAGCAGCCCGGGACAGCTGATAGAAGCTTTCTTT
CASSPGQLIEAFF
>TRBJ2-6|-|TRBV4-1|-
TGCGCCAGCAGCCAAGATCCGGGAGGGGCCAACGTCCTGACTTTC
CASSQDPGGANVLTF
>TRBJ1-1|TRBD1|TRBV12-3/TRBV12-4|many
TGTGCCAGCAGTTCCTATCTGGGACAGATGAACACTGAAGCTTTCTTT
CASSSYLGQMNTEAFF
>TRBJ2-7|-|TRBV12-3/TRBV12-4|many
TGTGCCAGCAGTTTGGACCTTGGGCACGAGCAGTACTTC
CASSLDLGHEQYF
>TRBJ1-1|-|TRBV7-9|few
TGTGCCAGCAGCCGCGGACAGAACCATGGGGAAGCTTTCTTT
CASSRGQNHGEAFF
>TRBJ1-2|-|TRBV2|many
TGTGCCAGCAGGAGGGGAGAGACCTATGGCTACACCTTC
CASRRGETYGYTF
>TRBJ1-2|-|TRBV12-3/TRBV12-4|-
TGTGCCAGTGCGACAGGCCCTAACTATGGCTACACCTTC
CASATGPNYGYTF
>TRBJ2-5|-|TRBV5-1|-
TGCGCCAGCAGCTTGACGGCGGGGCAAGAGACCCAGTACTTC
CASSLTAGQETQYF
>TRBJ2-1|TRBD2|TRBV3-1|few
TGTGCCAGCAGCCAAGCTGGACTAGCGGGACGAAATGAGCAGTTCTTC
CASSQAGLAGRNEQFF
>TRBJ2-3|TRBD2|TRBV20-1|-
TGCAGTGCCCTGGGCGGGAGGTTCTTGGAAGATACGCAGTATTTT
CSALGGRFLEDTQYF
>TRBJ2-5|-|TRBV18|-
TGTGCCAGCTCACCCGCCGGCAGGGAAGAGACCCAGTACTTC
CASSPAGREETQYF
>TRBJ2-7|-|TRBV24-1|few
TGTGCCACCAGTGAGGGGGGACGCTACGAGCAGTACTTC
CATSEGGRYEQYF
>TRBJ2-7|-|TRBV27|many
TGTGCCAGCAAGCTGTATACCAGGAGCCTCCCCTACGAGCAGTACTTC
CASKLYTRSLPYEQYF
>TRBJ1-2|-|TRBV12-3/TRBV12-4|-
TGTGCCAGCAGTCCCCGGGGTCCGTATGGCTACACCTTC
CASSPRGPYGYTF
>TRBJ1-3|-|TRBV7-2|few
TGTGCCAGCAGCTTAAGGCAGGGAAACACCATATATTTT
CASSLRQGNTIYF
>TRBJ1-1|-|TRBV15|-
TGTGCCACCAGCAGAGGAGGGTTAGGGAAGGAAGCTTTCTTT
CATSRGGLGKEAFF
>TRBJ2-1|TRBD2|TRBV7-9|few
TGTGCCAGCGCCCGAGCTAGCGGTTACAATGAGCAGTTCTTC
CASARASGYNEQFF
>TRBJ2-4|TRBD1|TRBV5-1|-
TGCGCCAGCAGCTCCCAGGGGGCGGACATTCAGTACTTC
CASSSQGADIQYF
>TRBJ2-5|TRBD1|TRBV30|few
TGTGCCTCTTTCAGGGGGCAAGAGACCCAGTACTTC
CASFRGQETQYF
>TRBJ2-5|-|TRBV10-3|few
TGTGCCATCAACCGGGGGCGGGAGACCCAGTACTTC
CAINRGRETQYF
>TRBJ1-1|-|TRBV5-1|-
TGCGCCAGCAGCCTGACAGGTACCCGGGACACTGAAGCTTTCTTT
CASSLTGTRDTEAFF
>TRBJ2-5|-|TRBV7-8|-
TGTGCCAGCAGCTTAGGAGCAGGAGTCCAAGAGACCCAGTACTTC
CASSLGAGVQETQYF
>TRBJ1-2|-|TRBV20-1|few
TGCAGTGCTAGACAGGGAGGATATGGCTACACCTTC
CSARQGGYGYTF
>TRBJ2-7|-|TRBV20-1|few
TGCAGTGCTAGTACTGCCCGGAACGAGCAGTACTTC
CSASTARNEQYF
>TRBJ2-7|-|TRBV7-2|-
TGTGCCAGCAGCTTCGCAGGGATGGAGTACGAGCAGTACTTC
CASSFAGMEYEQYF
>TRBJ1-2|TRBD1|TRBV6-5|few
TGTGCCAGCAGTAACCGGGACAGGGGTTATGGCTACACCTTC
CASSNRDRGYGYTF
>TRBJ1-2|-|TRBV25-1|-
TGTGCCAGCAGTGCGACAGGTGACTATGGCTACACCTTC
CASSATGDYGYTF
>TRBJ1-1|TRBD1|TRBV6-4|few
TGTGCCAGCAGTGATGAAGGAGGGGGCAGCACTGAAGCTTTCTTT
CASSDEGGGSTEAFF
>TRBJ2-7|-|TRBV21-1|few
TGTGCCAGCAGCGACCCCTTGGACAGGGCCCACTACGAGCAGTACTTC
CASSDPLDRAHYEQYF
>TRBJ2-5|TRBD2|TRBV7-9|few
TGTGCCAGCTCCCTGGCGGGAGAAGCACAAGAGACCCAGTACTTC
CASSLAGEAQETQYF
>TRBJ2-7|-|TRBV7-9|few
TGTGCCAGCAGCTTAGATATCCGTGGGGCTTCCTTC
CASSLDIRGASF